These 19 T cell receptor beta chains originate from one sample sequenced in a study of CD8+ T cells in alopecia areata. RNA was extracted and reverse transcribed into cDNA as the sequencing template. TCRdb's copy holds only in-frame clones and misses some; the assay was immunoSEQ multiplex PCR. Captured here are 250,000 or so clones, none seen once; the top ten comprise 1.2%. The sorting of pooled cutaneous lymph node cells relied on CD4, CD8alpha, NKG2D, NKG2ACE and other markers. Specimen: CD4+ T cells sorted from a lymph node. Receptors originate from a C3H/HeJ mouse with alopecia areata. The strain's MHC haplotype is H2-k.

Comment on this clone: Any gene name here is a mouse gene name. The sequenced fragment ends 4 residues before the CDR3 boundary, so the rest is inferred from the germline J gene. V is TRBV13-1 and J is TRBJ1-1, with TRBD1 identical over 12 bases. V lost 3 bases and J lost 4; bases outside the gene matches: 4. The CDR3 length is 15 residues. CDR1 and CDR2 (germline): NSHNY, SYGAGN. The chain's CDR3 is CASSAGQGAGTEVFF. CDR3 DNA, as far as it was read: TGTGCCAGCAGTGCGGGACAGGGGGCGGGCACA.

This clone was picked up a small number of times. Gene and germline names: mouse. The CDR3 extends 4 residues past the end of the read, so its final part is completed from the germline J gene. The sample contains more than one DNA sequence encoding this CDR3. The chain is built from TRBV19 and TRBJ1-2, with D possibly being TRBD1 (6 bases). CDR3 length: 14 amino acids. V dropped 5 bases and J dropped 0 bases, with 11 bases sitting between them. The germline CDR1 and CDR2 sequences are FNHDT and SITEND (reference sequence). The DNA read from the CDR3 is TGTGCCAGCAGCCCGGGACAAGCAAACTCC. Its translation is CASSPGQANS. The entire CDR3 reads CASSPGQANSDYTF.

As concerns this clone: Mouse germline and gene names are used. The CDR3 sequence: CASSDVGTKHTEVFF. The DNA read from the CDR3 is TGTGCCAGCAGTGATGTCGGGACAAAACACACA. The J gene is TRBJ1-1, the V gene TRBV13-1; D is perhaps TRBD1 (6 bases). The CDR3 end lies 4 residues beyond the end of the read and is filled in from the germline J gene. Trimming took off 0 bases at V and 3 bases at J, with 12 bases between the two ends. The CDR3 is made up of 15 amino acids. Germline V gene data show CDR1 as NSHNY and CDR2 as SYGAGN.

Notes on this clone: This may arise from a read error, as a much more abundant clone is one base away. The gene names given are mouse names. The read gets to within 4 residues of the CDR3 end, and the germline J gene fills in the rest. The chain is built from TRBV13-3 and TRBJ2-5; maybe TRBD1 (5 bases). The CDR3 covers 14 residues. Germline loops: CDR1 NNHDY, CDR2 SYVADS. Trimming removed 0 bases from V and 2 bases from J, with 7 bases in between. CDR3 region: CASSDAGSQDTQYF. The part of the CDR3 DNA that was read is TGTGCCAGCAGTGATGCAGGGAGCCAAGAC. Filled out from reference TRBV13-3 and TRBJ2-5, the complete variable domain reads EAAVTQSPRSKVAVTGGKVTLSCHQTNNHDYMYWYRQDTGHGLRLIHYSYVADSTEKGDIPDGYKASRPSQENFSLILELASLSQTAVYFCASSDAGSQDTQYFGPGTRLLVL.

This clone has only a few counts. Here the gene names and germline are mouse. The read finishes 4 residues shy of the CDR3 end, and the germline J gene is used to complete it. The gene calls are TRBV17 and TRBJ2-5; tentatively, D is TRBD1 (5 bases). Germline CDR1 and CDR2: MNHDT and YYDKIL. V was trimmed by 0 bases and J by 3 bases, leaving 10 bases between them. The CDR3 runs 15 residues. CDR3 sequence reads: CASSRESGLQDTQYF. The sequenced part of the CDR3 DNA is TGTGCTAGCAGTAGAGAATCAGGGTTACAAGAC.

On this clone: The gene names here belong to mouse. The read terminates 4 residues ahead of where the CDR3 ends, so the germline J gene completes it. The chain combines TRBV13-3 with TRBJ1-1; 11 bases are a match to TRBD1. Germline CDR1 is NNHDY and CDR2 is SYVADS. The CDR3 is made up of 16 amino acids. J lost 4 bases, V lost 1 base, and 6 bases had no gene match. The CDR3 spells CASSDRTGGRGTEVFF. CDR3 bases read: TGTGCCAGCAGTGATAGGACAGGGGGCCGGGGCACA.

Note on this clone: Gene names and germline refer to mouse. The read terminates 4 residues ahead of where the CDR3 ends, so the germline J gene completes it. The chain uses TRBV14 and TRBJ2-7; a possible D gene is TRBD1 (5 bases). The CDR3 loop spans 13 amino acids. V was pared by 6 bases and J by 0 bases, with 10 bases between. CDR1 and CDR2 from the germline V gene are SGHDT and FRDEAV. CDR3 bases read: TGTGCCAGCAATCCGGACAACTCCTAT. This encodes CASNPDNSY. The entire CDR3 sequence reads CASNPDNSYEQYF.

The table lists this clone with a few counts. Gene and germline names: mouse. The observed sequence ends 3 residues before the CDR3 terminus, with the missing tail filled in from the germline J gene. The gene calls are TRBV14 and TRBJ1-6; unclear D gene. TRBJ1-6 is placed among ORFs of uncertain function. Per the germline V gene, CDR1 is SGHDT and CDR2 is FRDEAV. Trimming left V 4 bases short and J 0 bases short, with 11 bases between. The CDR3 runs 16 residues. The sequenced part of the CDR3 DNA is TGTGCCAGCAGTCCTGACATCTCTTCCTATAATTCGCCC. This encodes CASSPDISSYNSP. The CDR3 in its entirety is CASSPDISSYNSPLYF.

A remark on this clone: Gene names refer to mouse genes. Read coverage stops 3 residues before the CDR3 terminus; the germline J gene supplies the remainder. The chain links TRBV13-3 to TRBJ1-6, with TRBD1 matching 9 bases. TRBJ1-6 is designated an ORF whose function remains uncertain. The CDR3 is 16 residues long. V gave up 3 bases and J gave up 3 bases; unmatched junction bases: 4. In germline, CDR1 is NNHDY, CDR2 SYVADS. The sequenced part of the CDR3 DNA is TGTGCCAGCAGTGGTCCGGGACAGGGCTATAATTCGCCC. Its translation is CASSGPGQGYNSP. The complete CDR3 protein is CASSGPGQGYNSPLYF.

The sample holds a few counts of this clone. Any gene name here is a mouse gene name. The read finishes 4 residues shy of the CDR3 end, and the germline J gene is used to complete it. The J gene is TRBJ2-3, the V gene TRBV13-1; D perhaps matches TRBD1 (5 bases). There are 14 residues in the CDR3. Germline V lookup: CDR1 NSHNY, CDR2 SYGAGN. V was pared by 1 base and J by 4 bases, with 10 bases between. The CDR3 sequence is CASSDWQGTETLYF. The DNA read from the CDR3 is TGTGCCAGCAGTGATTGGCAGGGTACAGAA.

A word on this clone: The gene symbols are mouse symbols. The read comes to an end 4 residues before the CDR3 does, leaving the germline J gene to fill in the end. The V gene is TRBV19, the J gene TRBJ1-1, with 7 bases aligning to TRBD1. The CDR3 consists of 15 residues. Germline CDR1 and CDR2: FNHDT and SITEND (reference sequence). Trimming at V came to 3 bases and at J to 4 bases, leaving 9 bases not matched to a gene. The sequenced CDR3 bases are TGTGCCAGCAGTAAAAGGGGGCGCGGGGGCACA. Residues: CASSKRGRGGT. The full CDR3 sequence reads CASSKRGRGGTEVFF.

As to this clone: Gene names and germline refer to mouse. Additional DNA sequences in this sample encode the identical CDR3. CDR3 sequence reads: CASSDRTGGYAEQFF. CDR3 DNA, as far as it was read: TGTGCCAGCAGTGACAGGACTGGGGGGTATGCT. The genes are TRBV13-1 and TRBJ2-1; TRBD2 matches 11 bases. The sequence runs out 4 residues before the end of the CDR3; the remainder is reconstructed from the germline J gene. The CDR3 extends over 15 amino acids. Germline assignment: CDR1 NSHNY and CDR2 SYGAGN. The junction had 2 bases not matched to a gene; V was cut back by 2 bases and J by 4 bases.

Note on this clone: Gene names follow the mouse nomenclature. The read ends 4 residues before the CDR3 terminus; that terminus is restored from the germline J gene. The V and J genes are TRBV3 and TRBJ2-5; weak D call: TRBD2 (6 bases). CDR3 length equals 15 residues. V gave up 5 bases and J gave up 0 bases, with 12 bases separating them. The germline V gene encodes CDR1 SNHLY and CDR2 FYNGKV (reference sequence). The covered CDR3 bases are TGTGCCAGCAGCCGGGACTCTTTTAACCAAGAC. Translated, it gives CASSRDSFNQD. The complete CDR3 protein is CASSRDSFNQDTQYF. The full variable domain, rest sourced from reference TRBV3 and TRBJ2-5, is GPKVLQIPSHQIIDMGQMVTLNCDPVSNHLYFYWYKQILGQQMEFLVNFYNGKVMEKSKLFKDQFSVERPDGSYFTLKIQPTALEDSAVYFCASSRDSFNQDTQYFGPGTRLLVL.

About this clone: The gene symbols are mouse symbols. The sequenced fragment ends 4 residues before the CDR3 boundary, so the rest is inferred from the germline J gene. Other DNA sequences in this specimen translate into the identical CDR3. This chain links TRBV13-3 with TRBJ2-3; tentative D call: TRBD1 (6 bases). Germline CDR1 NNHDY, CDR2 SYVADS. The CDR3 has 14 amino acids. V was cut by 3 bases and J by 0 bases, with 8 bases left in between. CDR3 region: CASSVRGSAETLYF. The sequenced CDR3 bases are TGTGCCAGCAGTGTCAGGGGTAGTGCAGAA.

Regarding this clone: All gene names here are mouse names. The read finishes 4 residues shy of the CDR3 end, and the germline J gene is used to complete it. V and J are TRBV1 and TRBJ2-3; a weak D match, TRBD1 (5 bases). The CDR3 spans 14 residues. Per the germline V gene, CDR1 is NSQYPW and CDR2 is LRSPGD (reference sequence). The V and J ends lost 2 bases and 4 bases respectively, with 10 bases between them. The part of the CDR3 DNA that was read is TGCACCTGCAGTGCAACAGGATATTCAGAA. It is translated as CTCSATGYSE. The entire CDR3 protein reads CTCSATGYSETLYF.

In its sample, this clone was seen a few times. The gene names here belong to mouse. The CDR3 extends 4 residues past the end of the read, so its final part is completed from the germline J gene. In the same sample, other DNA sequences code for this CDR3. The rearrangement joins TRBV19 to TRBJ2-3; 10 nucleotides align to TRBD2. Germline CDR1 is FNHDT and CDR2 is SITEND (reference sequence). The CDR3 is 16 amino acids. Trimming cost V 2 bases and J 0 bases; bases outside gene matches: 3. CDR3: CASSIPGGASAETLYF. The DNA read from the CDR3 is TGTGCCAGCAGTATCCCTGGGGGGGCTAGTGCAGAA.

Points on this clone: The genes are named according to mouse. The CDR3 end falls 4 residues outside the read, so it is completed with the germline J gene. J is TRBJ2-7 and V is TRBV19; unclear D gene. The CDR3 consists of 12 residues. CDR1 is FNHDT, CDR2 SITEND, per germline (reference sequence). The V end was cut by 5 bases, the J end by 2 bases, with 8 bases between. This CDR3 is CASRPDAYEQYF. The covered CDR3 bases are TGTGCCAGCAGGCCTGATGCCTAT.

This clone occurred a few times. Gene names follow the mouse nomenclature. The part of the CDR3 DNA that was read is TGTGCTAGCAGTTTACGCAGGGGA. Amino acid sequence: CASSLRRG. The entire CDR3 reads CASSLRRGEVFF. The V call is TRBV29, the J call TRBJ1-1; maybe TRBD1 (6 bases). The read falls 4 residues short of the CDR3 end, and the missing part is taken from the germline J gene. The CDR3 length is 12 residues. Germline V gives CDR1 MSHET, CDR2 SYDVDS.

This clone was seen only a few times. Genes here carry mouse names. The read terminates 3 residues ahead of where the CDR3 ends, so the germline J gene completes it. The chain joins TRBV13-2 to TRBJ1-6; 8 bases align to TRBD1. TRBJ1-6 is identified as an open reading frame with a role that is uncertain. The CDR3 has 16 amino acids. The V and J ends lost 1 base and 5 bases, in that order; junction bases with no gene match: 5. The germline gives CDR1 NNHNN, CDR2 SYGAGS (reference sequence). CDR3 DNA (partial): TGTGCCAGCGGTGATCCCCGACAGGGGAATAATTCGCCC. Its protein product is CASGDPRQGNNSP. From start to end, the CDR3 is CASGDPRQGNNSPLYF.